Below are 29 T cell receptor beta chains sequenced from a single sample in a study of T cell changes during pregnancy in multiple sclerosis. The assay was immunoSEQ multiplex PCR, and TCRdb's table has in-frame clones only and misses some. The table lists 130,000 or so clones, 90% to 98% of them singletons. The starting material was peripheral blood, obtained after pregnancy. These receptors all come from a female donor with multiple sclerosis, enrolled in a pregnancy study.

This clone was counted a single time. The CDR3 is CAISEESGNTIYF. CDR3 bases: TGTGCCATCAGTGAGGAGTCTGGAAACACCATATATTTT. The rearrangement joins TRBV10-3 to TRBJ1-3; D unclear. V dropped 2 bases and J dropped 1 base, with 3 bases sitting between them. Germline-derived CDR1 and CDR2 are ENHRY and SYGVKD. CDR3 length equals 13 residues.

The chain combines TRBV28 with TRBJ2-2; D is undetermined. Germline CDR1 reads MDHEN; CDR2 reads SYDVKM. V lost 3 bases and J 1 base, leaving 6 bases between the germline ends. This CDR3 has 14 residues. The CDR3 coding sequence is TGTGCCAGCAGTTTCAGACAGAACACCGGGGAGCTGTTTTTT. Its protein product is CASSFRQNTGELFF.

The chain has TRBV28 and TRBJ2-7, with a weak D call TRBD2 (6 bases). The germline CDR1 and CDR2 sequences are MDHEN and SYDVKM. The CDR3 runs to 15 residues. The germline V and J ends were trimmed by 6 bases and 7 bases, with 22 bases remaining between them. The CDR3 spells CASSPPAGMMREQYF. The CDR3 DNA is TGTGCCAGCAGCCCTCCCGCGGGGATGATGAGGGAGCAGTACTTC. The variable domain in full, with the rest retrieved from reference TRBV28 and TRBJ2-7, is DVKVTQSSRYLVKRTGEKVFLECVQDMDHENMFWYRQDPGLGLRLIYFSYDVKMKEKGDIPEGYSVSREKKERFSLILESASTNQTSMYLCASSPPAGMMREQYFGPGTRLTVT.

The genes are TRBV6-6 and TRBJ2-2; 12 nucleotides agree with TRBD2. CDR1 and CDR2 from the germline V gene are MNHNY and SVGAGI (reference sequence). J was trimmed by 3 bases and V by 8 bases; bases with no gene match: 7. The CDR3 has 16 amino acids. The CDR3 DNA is TGTGCCAGCCACAGCCCTAGCGGGAGGGACACCGGGGAGCTGTTTTTT. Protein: CASHSPSGRDTGELFF.

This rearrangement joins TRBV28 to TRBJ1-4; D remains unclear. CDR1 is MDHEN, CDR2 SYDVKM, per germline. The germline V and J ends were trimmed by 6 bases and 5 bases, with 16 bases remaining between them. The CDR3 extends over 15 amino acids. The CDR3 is CASSSHGLNNEKLFF. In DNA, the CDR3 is TGTGCCAGCAGCTCCCACGGACTCAACAATGAAAAACTGTTTTTT.

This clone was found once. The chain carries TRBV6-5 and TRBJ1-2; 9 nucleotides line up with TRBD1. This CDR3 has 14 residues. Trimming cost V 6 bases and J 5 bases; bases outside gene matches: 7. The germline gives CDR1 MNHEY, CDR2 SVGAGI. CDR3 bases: TGTGCCAGCAGCTACAGGGGGCTGGAATATGGCTACACCTTC. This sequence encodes CASSYRGLEYGYTF.

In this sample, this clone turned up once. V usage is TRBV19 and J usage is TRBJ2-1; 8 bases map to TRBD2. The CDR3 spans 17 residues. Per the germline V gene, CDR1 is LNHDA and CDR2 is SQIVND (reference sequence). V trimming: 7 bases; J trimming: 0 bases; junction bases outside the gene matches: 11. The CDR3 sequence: CASTDRSGLGSYNEQFF. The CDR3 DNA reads TGTGCCAGTACCGATCGGTCGGGACTAGGCTCCTACAATGAGCAGTTCTTC. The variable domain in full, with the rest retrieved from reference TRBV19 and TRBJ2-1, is DGGITQSPKYLFRKEGQNVTLSCEQNLNHDAMYWYRQDPGQGLRLIYYSQIVNDFQKGDIAEGYSVSREKKESFPLTVTSAQKNPTAFYLCASTDRSGLGSYNEQFFGPGTRLTVL.

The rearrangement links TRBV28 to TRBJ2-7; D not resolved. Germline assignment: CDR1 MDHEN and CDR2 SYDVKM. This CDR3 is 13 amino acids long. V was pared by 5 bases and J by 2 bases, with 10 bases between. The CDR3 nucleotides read TGTGCCAGCAGTCCGGTCTCCACCTACGAGCAGTACTTC. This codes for CASSPVSTYEQYF.

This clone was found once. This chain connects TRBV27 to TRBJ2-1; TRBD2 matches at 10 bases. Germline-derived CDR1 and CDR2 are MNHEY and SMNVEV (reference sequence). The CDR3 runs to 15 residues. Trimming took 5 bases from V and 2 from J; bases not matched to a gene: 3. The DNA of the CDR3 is TGTGCCAGCAGTAAAACTAGCGGGGCCTACAATGAGCAGTTCTTC. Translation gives CASSKTSGAYNEQFF.

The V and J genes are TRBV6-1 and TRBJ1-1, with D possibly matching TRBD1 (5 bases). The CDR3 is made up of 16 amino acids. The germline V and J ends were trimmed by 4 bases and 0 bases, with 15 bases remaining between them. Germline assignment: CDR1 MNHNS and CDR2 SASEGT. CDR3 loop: CASSALARGLNTEAFF. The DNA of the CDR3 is TGTGCCAGCAGTGCCCTCGCCCGGGGGTTGAACACTGAAGCTTTCTTT.

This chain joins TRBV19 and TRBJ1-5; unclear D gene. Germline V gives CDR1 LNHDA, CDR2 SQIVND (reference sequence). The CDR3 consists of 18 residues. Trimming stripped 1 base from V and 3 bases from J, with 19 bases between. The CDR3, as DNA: TGTGCCAGTAGTATAGGACGCTCGGGGTTGTACCACAATCAGCCCCAGCATTTT. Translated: CASSIGRSGLYHNQPQHF.

The CDR3 region has the DNA TGTGCCAGCAGGACGTCAGGGGGGACCGGGGAGCTGTTTTTT. As protein: CASRTSGGTGELFF. The chain combines TRBV7-9 with TRBJ2-2; the D gene is possibly TRBD1 (7 bases). CDR1 and CDR2 from the germline V gene are SEHNR and FQNEAQ (reference sequence). The CDR3 runs to 14 residues. Trimming stripped 6 bases from V and 5 bases from J, with 13 bases between.

CDR3: CASAQGPNENEQFF. The CDR3 DNA sequence: TGTGCCAGCGCCCAGGGTCCGAATGAAAATGAGCAGTTCTTC. The gene calls are TRBV27 and TRBJ2-1; a possible D gene is TRBD1 (5 bases). The V end lost 8 bases, the J end lost 7 bases, and 18 bases lay between the germline ends. The CDR3 covers 14 residues. Germline CDR1 and CDR2: MNHEY and SMNVEV (reference sequence).

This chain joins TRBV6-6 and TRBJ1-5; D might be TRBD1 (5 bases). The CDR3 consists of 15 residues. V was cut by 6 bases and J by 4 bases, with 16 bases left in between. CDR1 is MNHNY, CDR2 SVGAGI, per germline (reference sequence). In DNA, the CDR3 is TGTGCCAGCAGGGCTCCGGAGGGGCAGAATCAGCCCCAGCATTTT. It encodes CASRAPEGQNQPQHF.

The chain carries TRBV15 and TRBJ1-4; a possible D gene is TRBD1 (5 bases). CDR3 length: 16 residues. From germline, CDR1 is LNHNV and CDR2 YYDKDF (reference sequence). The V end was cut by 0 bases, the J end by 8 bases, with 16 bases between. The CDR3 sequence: CATSRDLPAGGEKLFF. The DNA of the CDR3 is TGTGCCACCAGCAGAGATTTGCCGGCGGGGGGAGAAAAACTGTTTTTT.

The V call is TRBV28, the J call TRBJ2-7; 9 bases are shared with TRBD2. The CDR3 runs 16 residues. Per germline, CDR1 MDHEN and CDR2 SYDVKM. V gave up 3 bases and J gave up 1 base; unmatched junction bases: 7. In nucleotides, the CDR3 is TGTGCCAGCAGTTTGAGTAGCGGGAGCCAGTCCTACGAGCAGTACTTC. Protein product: CASSLSSGSQSYEQYF.

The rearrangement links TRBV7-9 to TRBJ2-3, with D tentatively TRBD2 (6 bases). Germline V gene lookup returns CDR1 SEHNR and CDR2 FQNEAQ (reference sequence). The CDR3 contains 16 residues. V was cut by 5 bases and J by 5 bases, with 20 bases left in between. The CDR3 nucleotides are TGTGCCAGCAGCCCCTCTCCCGGCGGAGCGGGAGATACGCAGTATTTT. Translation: CASSPSPGGAGDTQYF.

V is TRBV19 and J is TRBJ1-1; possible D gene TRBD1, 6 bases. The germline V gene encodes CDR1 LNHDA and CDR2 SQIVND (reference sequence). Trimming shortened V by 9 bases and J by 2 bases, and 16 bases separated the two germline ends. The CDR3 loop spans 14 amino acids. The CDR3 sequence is CASTRTDSNTEAFF. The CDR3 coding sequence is TGTGCCAGCACTAGGACAGATTCTAACACTGAAGCTTTCTTT.

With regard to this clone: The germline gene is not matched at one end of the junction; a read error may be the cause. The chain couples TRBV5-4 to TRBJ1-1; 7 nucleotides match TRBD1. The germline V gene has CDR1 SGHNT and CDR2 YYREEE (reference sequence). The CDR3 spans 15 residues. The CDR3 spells CASSLEGAKDTEAFF. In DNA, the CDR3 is TGTGCCAGCAGTTTGGAGGGGGCGAAGGACACTGAAGCTTTCTTT.

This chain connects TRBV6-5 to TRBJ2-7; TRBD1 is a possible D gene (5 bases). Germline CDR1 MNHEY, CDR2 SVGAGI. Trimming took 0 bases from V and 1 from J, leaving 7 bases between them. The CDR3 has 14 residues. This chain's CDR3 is CASSYSKGSYEQYF. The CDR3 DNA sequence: TGTGCCAGCAGTTACTCGAAGGGGTCCTACGAGCAGTACTTC.

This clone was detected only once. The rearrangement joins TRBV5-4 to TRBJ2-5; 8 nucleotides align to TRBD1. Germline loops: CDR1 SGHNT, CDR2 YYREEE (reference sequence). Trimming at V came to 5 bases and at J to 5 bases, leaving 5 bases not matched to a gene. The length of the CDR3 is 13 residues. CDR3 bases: TGTGCCAGCAGGGACAGGGAAATGGAGACCCAGTACTTC. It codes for CASRDREMETQYF. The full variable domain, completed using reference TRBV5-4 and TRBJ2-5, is ETGVTQSPTHLIKTRGQQVTLRCSSQSGHNTVSWYQQALGQGPQFIFQYYREEENGRGNFPPRFSGLQFPNYSSELNVNALELDDSALYLCASRDREMETQYFGPGTRLLVL.

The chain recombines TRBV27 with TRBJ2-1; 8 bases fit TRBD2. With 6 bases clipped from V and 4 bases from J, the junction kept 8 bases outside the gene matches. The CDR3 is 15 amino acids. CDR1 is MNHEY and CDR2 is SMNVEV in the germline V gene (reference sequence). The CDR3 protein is CASSYTGGPYNEQFF. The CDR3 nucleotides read TGTGCCAGCAGCTATACGGGAGGGCCGTACAATGAGCAGTTCTTC.

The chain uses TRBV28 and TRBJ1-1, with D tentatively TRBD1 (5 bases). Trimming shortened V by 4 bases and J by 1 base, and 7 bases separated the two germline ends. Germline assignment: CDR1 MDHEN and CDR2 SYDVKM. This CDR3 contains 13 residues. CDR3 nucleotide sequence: TGTGCCAGCAGTTCTACAGGGAACACTGAAGCTTTCTTT. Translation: CASSSTGNTEAFF.

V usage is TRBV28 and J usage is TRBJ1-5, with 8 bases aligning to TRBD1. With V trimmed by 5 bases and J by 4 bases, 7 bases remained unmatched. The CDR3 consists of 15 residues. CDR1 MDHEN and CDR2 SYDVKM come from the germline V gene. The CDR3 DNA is TGTGCCAGCAGTCCCGGGACAGGCGGGAATCAGCCCCAGCATTTT. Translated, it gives CASSPGTGGNQPQHF.

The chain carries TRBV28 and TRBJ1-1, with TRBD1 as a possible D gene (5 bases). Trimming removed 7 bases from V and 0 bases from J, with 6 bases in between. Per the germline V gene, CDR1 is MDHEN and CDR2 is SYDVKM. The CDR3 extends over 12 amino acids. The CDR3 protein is CASKTVNTEAFF. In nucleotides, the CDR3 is TGTGCCAGCAAGACAGTGAACACTGAAGCTTTCTTT.

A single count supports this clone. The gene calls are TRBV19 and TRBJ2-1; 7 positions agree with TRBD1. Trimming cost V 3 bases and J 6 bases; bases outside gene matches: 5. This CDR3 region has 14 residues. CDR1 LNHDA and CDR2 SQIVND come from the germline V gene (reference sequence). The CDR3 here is CASSIETGSNEQFF. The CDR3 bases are TGTGCCAGTAGTATCGAGACAGGGTCCAATGAGCAGTTCTTC.

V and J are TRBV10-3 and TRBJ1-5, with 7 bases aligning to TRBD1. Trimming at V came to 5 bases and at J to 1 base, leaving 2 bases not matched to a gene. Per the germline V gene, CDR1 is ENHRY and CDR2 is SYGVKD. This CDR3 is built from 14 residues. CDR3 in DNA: TGTGCCATCAGTTCGACAGGGAGCAATCAGCCCCAGCATTTT. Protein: CAISSTGSNQPQHF.

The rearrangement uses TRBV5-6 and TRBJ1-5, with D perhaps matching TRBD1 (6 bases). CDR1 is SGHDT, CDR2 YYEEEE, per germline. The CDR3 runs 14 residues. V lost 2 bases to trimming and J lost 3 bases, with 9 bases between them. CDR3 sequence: CASSFGTLNQPQHF. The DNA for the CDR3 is TGTGCCAGCAGCTTCGGGACACTCAATCAGCCCCAGCATTTT.

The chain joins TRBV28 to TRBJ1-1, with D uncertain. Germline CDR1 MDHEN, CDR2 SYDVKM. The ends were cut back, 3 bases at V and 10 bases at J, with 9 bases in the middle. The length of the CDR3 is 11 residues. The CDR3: CASSLGSRAFF. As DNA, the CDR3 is TGTGCCAGCAGTTTGGGGAGTAGAGCTTTCTTT.